This T cell receptor (beta chain) originates from a study of T cells in Graves' hyperthyroidism and ophthalmopathy. This clonotype was counted ten times or more. Using RNA transcripts as the source, TCR beta CDR3 regions were amplified. Initially, a first-round RT-PCR of the TCR CDR3 employed the HTBI primer set. TCRdb redid the calling of the multiplex PCR reads with MiXCR, one entry per CDR3 protein. Among some 350,000 distinct CDR3 sequences listed, approximately 13% were seen once. The CDR3 is 16 amino acids. Trimming took 5 bases from V and 2 from J, leaving 19 bases between them. CDR1 and CDR2 (germline): MDHEN, SYDVKM.

The rearrangement joins TRBV28 to TRBJ2-7, with D unclear. Sequenced: blood. The source of this sequence is a middle-aged woman with Graves' ophthalmopathy. This chain's CDR3 is CASSLPGEDLPYEQYF. The CDR3, as DNA: TGTGCCAGCAGTCTCCCGGGTGAGGACCTTCCCTACGAGCAGTACTTC.